These 20 T cell receptor beta chains were all obtained from the same sample, sequenced in a study of blood T cell repertoires in COVID-19. Measured with immunoSEQ multiplex PCR; TCRdb has only the in-frame clones, and not every one. The sample gives some 220,000 clones, around 84% of which show up once; roughly 2.6% is in the top ten. The sequencing input was peripheral blood. These receptors came from a man aged 45-60 years who had recovered from COVID-19.

The chain recombines TRBV6-5 with TRBJ2-2; TRBD1 might be the D (6 bases). The V and J ends lost 6 bases and 4 bases respectively, with 12 bases between them. This CDR3 has 14 residues. In germline, CDR1 is MNHEY, CDR2 SVGAGI. CDR3 sequence reads: CASRTDSTTGELFF. The CDR3 bases are TGTGCCAGCAGAACGGACAGTACCACCGGGGAGCTGTTTTTT.

Comments on this clone: This sample also contains other DNA sequences that code for the same CDR3. The chain is built from TRBV11-2 and TRBJ2-6; tentative D call: TRBD1 (5 bases). CDR3 size: 15 residues. The V and J ends lost 3 bases and 2 bases respectively, with 8 bases between them. Germline V CDR1 and CDR2: SGHAT, FQNNGV. CDR3 nucleotides: TGTGCCAGCAGCTTCCAGGGTACTGGGGCCAACGTCCTGACTTTC. It codes for CASSFQGTGANVLTF.

V and J are TRBV11-2 and TRBJ1-1; 9 bases match TRBD1. V shed 5 bases, J shed 0 bases, and the junction held 7 bases outside the gene matches. The CDR3 contains 16 residues. CDR1 SGHAT and CDR2 FQNNGV come from the germline V gene. The CDR3 here is CASSAHRGPMNTEAFF. The DNA for the CDR3 is TGTGCCAGCAGCGCACACAGGGGGCCCATGAACACTGAAGCTTTCTTT.

This rearrangement joins TRBV29-1 to TRBJ2-1; D is uncertain. There are 12 residues in the CDR3. Germline assignment: CDR1 SQVTM and CDR2 ANQGSEA. The CDR3 region is CSLGSGPNEQFF. CDR3 DNA: TGCAGTCTCGGGTCCGGCCCCAATGAGCAGTTCTTC.

The V and J genes are TRBV11-2 and TRBJ2-5; D is ambiguous. The germline CDR1 and CDR2 sequences are SGHAT and FQNNGV. CDR3 length: 13 residues. V gave up 3 bases and J gave up 4 bases, with 9 bases separating them. CDR3 sequence (DNA): TGTGCCAGCAGCTTGCACACCCGAGAGACCCAGTACTTC. This translates into CASSLHTRETQYF.

The V gene is TRBV7-2, the J gene TRBJ2-2, with 7 bases matching TRBD2. The V and J ends lost 5 bases and 1 base, in that order; junction bases with no gene match: 10. This CDR3 region has 17 residues. Germline V gives CDR1 SGHTA, CDR2 FQGNSA. The CDR3 reads CASSPPGGLGNTGELFF. In nucleotides, the CDR3 is TGTGCCAGCAGCCCCCCTGGCGGACTAGGGAACACCGGGGAGCTGTTTTTT.

The V and J genes are TRBV19 and TRBJ2-1, with 8 bases aligning to TRBD2. Germline CDR1 and CDR2: LNHDA and SQIVND (reference sequence). The V segment lost 5 bases and the J segment 7 bases; nucleotides outside the gene matches: 10. This CDR3 comprises 15 residues. The CDR3 sequence: CASSSPGGSANEQFF. In DNA, the CDR3 is TGTGCCAGTAGTTCCCCGGGGGGGAGTGCGAATGAGCAGTTCTTC.

This clone turned up a few times. This CDR3 reads CASSAIRGTEAFF. In DNA, the CDR3 is TGTGCCAGTTCAGCAATAAGGGGCACTGAAGCTTTCTTT. The chain couples TRBV6-4 to TRBJ1-1, with D possibly matching TRBD1 (5 bases). CDR1 is MRHNA and CDR2 is SNTAGT in the germline V gene. Deletions cut 9 bases from V and 4 bases from J, with 15 bases between. The CDR3 contains 13 residues.

The chain joins TRBV4-1 to TRBJ2-5; 9 nucleotides line up with TRBD2. Unmatched junction bases numbered 9, after V lost 2 bases and J lost 5 bases. There are 16 residues in the CDR3. The germline gives CDR1 MGHRA, CDR2 YSYEKL. This CDR3 reads CASSQRAGGFRETQYF. The CDR3 DNA reads TGCGCCAGCAGCCAAAGGGCGGGGGGGTTCAGGGAGACCCAGTACTTC.

The chain couples TRBV5-1 to TRBJ2-3; 7 nucleotides match TRBD1. V was clipped by 3 bases and J by 5 bases; unmatched bases: 6. In germline, CDR1 is SGHRS, CDR2 YFSETQ. The CDR3 covers 14 residues. CDR3 in amino acids: CASSYRDRQDTQYF. DNA of the CDR3: TGCGCCAGCAGCTACCGGGACAGACAAGATACGCAGTATTTT.

The rearrangement links TRBV28 to TRBJ1-5; TRBD1 matches 10 bases. Germline trimming cut 6 bases from V and 4 bases from J; bases unmatched to any gene: 12. The CDR3 consists of 17 residues. Per the germline V gene, CDR1 is MDHEN and CDR2 is SYDVKM. CDR3 bases: TGTGCCAGCAGCCTTAGGACAGGGGGAAATCGTAATCAGCCCCAGCATTTT. Protein sequence: CASSLRTGGNRNQPQHF.

V usage is TRBV5-1 and J usage is TRBJ1-1; possible D gene TRBD1, 5 bases. This CDR3 region has 14 residues. CDR1 and CDR2 (germline): SGHRS, YFSETQ. V was cut by 2 bases and J by 6 bases, with 14 bases left in between. In DNA, the CDR3 is TGCGCCAGCAGCTTCGGCCAGGGCTTCCCTGAAGCTTTCTTT. It is translated as CASSFGQGFPEAFF.

The gene calls are TRBV7-2 and TRBJ1-3, with TRBD1 matching 9 bases. Losses at the gene ends were 5 bases for V and 0 bases for J; bases not matched to a gene: 5. CDR1 and CDR2 from the germline V gene are SGHTA and FQGNSA. CDR3 length: 16 residues. CDR3 bases: TGTGCCAGCAGCCCCTGGGGACAGGGCTCTGGAAACACCATATATTTT. It codes for CASSPWGQGSGNTIYF.

The V and J genes are TRBV5-1 and TRBJ2-3, with 7 bases lining up with TRBD2. Germline V gives CDR1 SGHRS, CDR2 YFSETQ. Trimming at V came to 0 bases and at J to 6 bases, leaving 10 bases not matched to a gene. This CDR3 spans 16 amino acids. The CDR3 here is CASSLDSGALGDTQYF. In nucleotides, the CDR3 is TGCGCCAGCAGCTTGGACAGCGGGGCCTTGGGGGATACGCAGTATTTT. Full variable domain (remainder filled in from reference TRBV5-1 and TRBJ2-3): KAGVTQTPRYLIKTRGQQVTLSCSPISGHRSVSWYQQTPGQGLQFLFEYFSETQRNKGNFPGRFSGRQFSNSRSEMNVSTLELGDSALYLCASSLDSGALGDTQYFGPGTRLTVL.

This clone was detected a few times. The rearrangement uses TRBV6-5 and TRBJ1-2; D uncertain. Looked up from germline, CDR1 is MNHEY and CDR2 is SVGAGI. Trimming took 5 bases from V and 4 from J, leaving 5 bases between them. The CDR3 has 11 amino acids. Here the CDR3 reads CASSNGYGYTF. The CDR3 DNA sequence: TGTGCCAGCAGTAACGGCTATGGCTACACCTTC.

The CDR3 protein is CASSPRTGRNQPQHF. CDR3 DNA sequence: TGTGCCAGTAGTCCCCGGACAGGGCGAAATCAGCCCCAGCATTTT. This chain connects TRBV19 to TRBJ1-5; 8 bases agree with TRBD1. The germline V gene has CDR1 LNHDA and CDR2 SQIVND (reference sequence). The V and J ends lost 5 bases and 4 bases, in that order; junction bases with no gene match: 7. This CDR3 has 15 residues.

V is TRBV3-1 (or the pseudogene TRBV3-2) and J is TRBJ1-1; TRBD1 matches at 9 bases. The germline gives CDR1 LGHDT, CDR2 YNNKEL (reference sequence). J lost 6 bases, V lost 5 bases, and 4 bases had no gene match. CDR3 length: 13 amino acids. The CDR3: CASSYRQGAEAFF. In nucleotides, the CDR3 is TGTGCCAGCAGCTACAGACAGGGGGCTGAAGCTTTCTTT.

The chain recombines TRBV28 with TRBJ2-7; 10 bases map to TRBD1. J was trimmed by 3 bases and V by 3 bases; bases with no gene match: 2. The germline CDR1 and CDR2 sequences are MDHEN and SYDVKM. The CDR3 loop spans 14 amino acids. In DNA, the CDR3 is TGTGCCAGCAGTTTTAGGGACAGGGGCTACGAGCAGTACTTC. This gives the protein CASSFRDRGYEQYF.

J is TRBJ2-3 and V is TRBV23-1; TRBD1 aligns across 10 bases. TRBV23-1 is an open reading frame, and its role is uncertain. V was clipped by 2 bases and J by 2 bases; unmatched bases: 13. The CDR3 is made up of 19 amino acids. CDR3 DNA: TGCGCCAGCAGTCAACCGGGACAGGGGACGGCGAAGTCCACAGATACGCAGTATTTT. This gives the protein CASSQPGQGTAKSTDTQYF.

The chain has TRBV28 and TRBJ1-2; 9 bases agree with TRBD1. The CDR3 sequence is 15 residues long. Trimming removed 2 bases from V and 6 bases from J; junction bases left unmatched: 7. CDR1 MDHEN and CDR2 SYDVKM come from the germline V gene. The CDR3 reads CASSLPGTGLNGYTF. CDR3 DNA: TGTGCCAGCAGTTTACCCGGGACAGGGCTAAATGGCTACACCTTC.